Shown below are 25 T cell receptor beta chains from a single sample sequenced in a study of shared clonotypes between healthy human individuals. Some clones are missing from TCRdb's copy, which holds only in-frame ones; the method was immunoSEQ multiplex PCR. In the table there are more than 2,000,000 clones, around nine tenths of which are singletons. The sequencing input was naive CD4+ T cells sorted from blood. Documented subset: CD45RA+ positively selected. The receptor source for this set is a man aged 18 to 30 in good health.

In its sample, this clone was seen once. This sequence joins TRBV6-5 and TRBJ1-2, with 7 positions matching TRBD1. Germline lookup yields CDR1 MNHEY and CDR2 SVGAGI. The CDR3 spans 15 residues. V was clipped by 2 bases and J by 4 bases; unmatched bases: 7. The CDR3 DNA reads TGTGCCAGCAGTTACAGGGACAGCGATCCCTATGGCTACACCTTC. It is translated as CASSYRDSDPYGYTF.

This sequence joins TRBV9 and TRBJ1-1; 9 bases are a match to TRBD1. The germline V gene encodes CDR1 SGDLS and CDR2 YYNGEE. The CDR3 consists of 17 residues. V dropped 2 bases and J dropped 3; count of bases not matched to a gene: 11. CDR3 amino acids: CASSVGQGPRWDTEAFF. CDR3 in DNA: TGTGCCAGCAGCGTCGGACAGGGGCCGCGTTGGGACACTGAAGCTTTCTTT. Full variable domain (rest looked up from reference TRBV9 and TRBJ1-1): DSGVTQTPKHLITATGQRVTLRCSPRSGDLSVYWYQQSLDQGLQFLIQYYNGEERAKGNILERFSAQQFPDLHSELNLSSLELGDSALYFCASSVGQGPRWDTEAFFGQGTRLTVV.

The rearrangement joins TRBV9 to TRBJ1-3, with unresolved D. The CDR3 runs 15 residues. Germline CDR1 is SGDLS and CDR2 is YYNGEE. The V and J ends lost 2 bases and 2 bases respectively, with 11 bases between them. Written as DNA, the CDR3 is TGTGCCAGCAGCGTTAATAGTTTACCTGGAAACACCATATATTTT. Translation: CASSVNSLPGNTIYF.

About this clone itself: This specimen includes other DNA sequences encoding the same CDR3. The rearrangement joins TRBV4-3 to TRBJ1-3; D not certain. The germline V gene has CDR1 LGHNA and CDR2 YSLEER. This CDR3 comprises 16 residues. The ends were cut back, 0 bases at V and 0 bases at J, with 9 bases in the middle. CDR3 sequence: CASSQEGQHSGNTIYF. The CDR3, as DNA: TGCGCCAGCAGCCAAGAAGGGCAACACTCTGGAAACACCATATATTTT.

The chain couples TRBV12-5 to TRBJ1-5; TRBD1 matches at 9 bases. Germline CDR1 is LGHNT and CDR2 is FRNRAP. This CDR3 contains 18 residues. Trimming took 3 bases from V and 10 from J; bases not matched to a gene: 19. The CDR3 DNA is TGTGCTAGTGGTTTCGCAGCGCTGCGGAACAGGGGGCTCAAACCCCAGCATTTT. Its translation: CASGFAALRNRGLKPQHF.

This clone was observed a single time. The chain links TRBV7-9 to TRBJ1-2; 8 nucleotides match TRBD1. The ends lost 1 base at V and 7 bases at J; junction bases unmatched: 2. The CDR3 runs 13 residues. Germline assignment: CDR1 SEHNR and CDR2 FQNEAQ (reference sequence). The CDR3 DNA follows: TGTGCCAGCAGCTTAGGGACAGGGCCTGGCTACACCTTC. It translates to CASSLGTGPGYTF.

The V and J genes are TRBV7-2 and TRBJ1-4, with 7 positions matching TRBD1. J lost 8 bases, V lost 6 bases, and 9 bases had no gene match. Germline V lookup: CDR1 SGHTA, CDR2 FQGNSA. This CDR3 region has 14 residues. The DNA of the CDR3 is TGTGCCAGCAGACCCGGGACAGTCGGGGAAAAACTGTTTTTT. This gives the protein CASRPGTVGEKLFF.

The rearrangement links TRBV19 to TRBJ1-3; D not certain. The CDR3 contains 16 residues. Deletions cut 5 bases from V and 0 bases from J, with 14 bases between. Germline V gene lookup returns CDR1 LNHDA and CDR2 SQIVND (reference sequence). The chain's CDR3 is CASSRTSGDSGNTIYF. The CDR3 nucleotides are TGTGCCAGTAGTCGGACCTCCGGGGACTCTGGAAACACCATATATTTT.

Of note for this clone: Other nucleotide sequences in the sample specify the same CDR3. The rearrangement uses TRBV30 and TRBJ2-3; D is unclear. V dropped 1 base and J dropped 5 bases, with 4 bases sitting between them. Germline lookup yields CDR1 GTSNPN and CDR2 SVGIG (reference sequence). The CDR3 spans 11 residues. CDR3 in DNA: TGTGCCTGGAGTGCCGGAGATACGCAGTATTTT. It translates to CAWSAGDTQYF.

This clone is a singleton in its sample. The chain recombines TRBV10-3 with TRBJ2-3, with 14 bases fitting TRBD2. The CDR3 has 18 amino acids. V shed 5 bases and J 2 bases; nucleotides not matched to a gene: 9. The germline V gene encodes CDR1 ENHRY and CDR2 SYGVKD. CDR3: CAISRGLAGVGDTDTQYF. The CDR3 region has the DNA TGTGCCATCAGTCGGGGACTAGCGGGAGTCGGTGACACAGATACGCAGTATTTT.

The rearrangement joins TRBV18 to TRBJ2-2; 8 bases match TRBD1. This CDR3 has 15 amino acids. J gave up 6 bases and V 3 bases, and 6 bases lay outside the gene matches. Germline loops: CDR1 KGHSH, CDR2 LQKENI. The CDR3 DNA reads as TGTGCCAGCTCACCGGGACAGGTTTACTCCGGGGAGCTGTTTTTT. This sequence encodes CASSPGQVYSGELFF. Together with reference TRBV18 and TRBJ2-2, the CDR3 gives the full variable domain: NAGVMQNPRHLVRRRGQEARLRCSPMKGHSHVYWYRQLPEEGLKFMVYLQKENIIDESGMPKERFSAEFPKEGPSILRIQQVVRGDSAAYFCASSPGQVYSGELFFGEGSRLTVL.

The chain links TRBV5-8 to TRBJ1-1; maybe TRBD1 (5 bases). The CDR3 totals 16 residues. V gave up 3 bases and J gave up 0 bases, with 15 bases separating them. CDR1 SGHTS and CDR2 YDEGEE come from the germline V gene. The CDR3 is CASSWDRLSVNTEAFF. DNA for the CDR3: TGTGCCAGCAGCTGGGACCGACTTTCGGTGAACACTGAAGCTTTCTTT.

CDR3 nucleotide sequence: TGTGCCAGCAGCCCCCCCGGGTCGCCGTCAGAGACCCAGTACTTC. It is translated as CASSPPGSPSETQYF. This rearrangement joins TRBV9 to TRBJ2-5; D ambiguous. Germline V gene lookup returns CDR1 SGDLS and CDR2 YYNGEE. V lost 4 bases to trimming and J lost 4 bases, with 17 bases between them. This CDR3 has 15 amino acids.

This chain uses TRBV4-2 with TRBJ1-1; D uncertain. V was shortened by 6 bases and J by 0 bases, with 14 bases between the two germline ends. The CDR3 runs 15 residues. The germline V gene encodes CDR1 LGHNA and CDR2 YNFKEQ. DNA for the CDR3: TGTGCCAGCAGACCCATTGACACCCTGAACACTGAAGCTTTCTTT. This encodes CASRPIDTLNTEAFF.

The CDR3 DNA reads TGTGCCAGCAGTCCGACAGGGACGTATGGCTACACCTTC. It codes for CASSPTGTYGYTF. J is TRBJ1-2 and V is TRBV28; 7 bases match TRBD1. The CDR3 spans 13 residues. The V segment lost 5 bases and the J segment 5 bases; nucleotides outside the gene matches: 5. From germline, CDR1 is MDHEN and CDR2 SYDVKM.

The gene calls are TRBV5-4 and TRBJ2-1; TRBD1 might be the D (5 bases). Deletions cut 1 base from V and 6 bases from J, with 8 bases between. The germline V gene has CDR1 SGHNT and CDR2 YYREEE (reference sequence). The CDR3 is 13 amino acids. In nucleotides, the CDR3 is TGTGCCAGCAGCTTGTTGGACATCAATGAGCAGTTCTTC. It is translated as CASSLLDINEQFF.

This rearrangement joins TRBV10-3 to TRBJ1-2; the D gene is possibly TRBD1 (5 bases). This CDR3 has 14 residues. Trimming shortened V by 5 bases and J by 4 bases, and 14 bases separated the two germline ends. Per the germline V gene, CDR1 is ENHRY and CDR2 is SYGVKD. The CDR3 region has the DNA TGTGCCATCAGTTTTTCGGAGGGGATCTATGGCTACACCTTC. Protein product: CAISFSEGIYGYTF.

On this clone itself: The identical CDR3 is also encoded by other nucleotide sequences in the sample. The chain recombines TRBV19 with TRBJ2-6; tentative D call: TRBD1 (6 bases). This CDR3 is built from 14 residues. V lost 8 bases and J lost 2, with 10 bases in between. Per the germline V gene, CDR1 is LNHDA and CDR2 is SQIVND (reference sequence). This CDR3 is CASSTGPGANVLTF. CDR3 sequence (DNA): TGTGCCAGTTCAACAGGGCCTGGGGCCAACGTCCTGACTTTC.

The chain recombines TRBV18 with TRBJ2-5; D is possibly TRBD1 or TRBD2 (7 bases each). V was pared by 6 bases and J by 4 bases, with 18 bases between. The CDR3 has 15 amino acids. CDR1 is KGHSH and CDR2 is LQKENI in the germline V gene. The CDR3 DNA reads TGTGCCAGCTCCGACCTACAGGGGAGGGGAGAGACCCAGTACTTC. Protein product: CASSDLQGRGETQYF.

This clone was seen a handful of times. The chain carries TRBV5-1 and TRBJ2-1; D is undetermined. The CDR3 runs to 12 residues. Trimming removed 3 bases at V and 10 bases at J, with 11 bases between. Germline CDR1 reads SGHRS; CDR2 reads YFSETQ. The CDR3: CASSSVLREQFF. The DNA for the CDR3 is TGCGCCAGCAGCTCAGTACTGCGGGAGCAGTTCTTC.

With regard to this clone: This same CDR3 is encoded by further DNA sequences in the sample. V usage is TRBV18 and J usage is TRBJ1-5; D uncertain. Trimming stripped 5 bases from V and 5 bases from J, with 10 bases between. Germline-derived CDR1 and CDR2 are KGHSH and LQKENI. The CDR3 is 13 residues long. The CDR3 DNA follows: TGTGCCAGCTCAAACAGCGGGGATCAGCCCCAGCATTTT. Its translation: CASSNSGDQPQHF.

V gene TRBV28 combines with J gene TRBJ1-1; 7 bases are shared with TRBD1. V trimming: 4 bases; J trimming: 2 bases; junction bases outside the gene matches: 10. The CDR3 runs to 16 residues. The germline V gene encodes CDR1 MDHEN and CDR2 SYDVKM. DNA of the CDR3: TGTGCCAGCAGTTCTCCCGTTGGACAGGCAAACACTGAAGCTTTCTTT. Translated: CASSSPVGQANTEAFF.

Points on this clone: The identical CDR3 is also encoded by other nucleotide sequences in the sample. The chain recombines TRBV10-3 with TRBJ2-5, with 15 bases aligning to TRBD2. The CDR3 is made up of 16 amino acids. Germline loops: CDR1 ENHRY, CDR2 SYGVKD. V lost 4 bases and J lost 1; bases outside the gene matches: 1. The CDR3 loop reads CAISGGLAGGQETQYF. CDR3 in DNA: TGTGCCATCAGTGGGGGACTAGCGGGAGGCCAAGAGACCCAGTACTTC.

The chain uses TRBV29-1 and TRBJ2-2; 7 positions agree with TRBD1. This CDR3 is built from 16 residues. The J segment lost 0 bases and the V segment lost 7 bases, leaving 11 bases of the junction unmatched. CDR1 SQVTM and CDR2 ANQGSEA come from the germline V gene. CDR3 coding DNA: TGCAGCGCGGAGGACAGGACACACGCGAACACCGGGGAGCTGTTTTTT. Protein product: CSAEDRTHANTGELFF.

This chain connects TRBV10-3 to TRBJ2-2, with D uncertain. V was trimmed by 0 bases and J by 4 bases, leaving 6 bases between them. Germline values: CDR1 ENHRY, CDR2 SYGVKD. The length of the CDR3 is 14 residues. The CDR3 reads CAISESVGTGELFF. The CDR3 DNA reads TGTGCCATCAGTGAGTCGGTAGGCACCGGGGAGCTGTTTTTT.